This T cell receptor (beta chain) was sequenced for a study of cytomegalovirus exposure and HLA in healthy donors (dated by TCRdb to about 2017). Regarding the complete study: An earlier analysis of roughly 630 of the donors reported 250 to 350 Gb of sequence data and 117 million unique TCR beta sequences from 150 million to 200 million T cells. A later analysis re-analyzed previously published TCR beta repertoires from 650 to 800 donors and added high-resolution HLA genotyping to study TCR occurrence patterns. Typing coverage varied by locus: about 620-630 donors for A, B, C, DRB1 and DQB1; 522 for DQA1; around 570 for DPA1; some 470 for DPB1. Besides the first cohort of around 700 subjects, a separate validation cohort made up of over a hundred different subjects was used. Roughly five DR-DQ haplotypes were handled as single units for association and clustering because linkage in the cohort was strong. An early release covering about 600 HLA-typed donors comprised 250 to 350 gigabases of sequencing data and around 85 million unique TCR sequences. The study was designed to test whether signatures of past pathogen exposure could be identified by cataloging public T cell receptors. The study profiled the T cell repertoires of 666 subjects by immunosequencing and related them to cytomegalovirus serostatus. Rather than using new phenotypic data, the later analysis identified candidate immune exposures from TCR beta sequences and from how often those sequences occurred across donors. All discovery cohort repertoires had been generated on a single sequencing platform. Among 398 genotyped donors of the cohort, an average of around 240,000 unique TCR beta nucleotide sequences were sequenced per donor, around 18% of them non-productive. Donor age, sex, ethnicity and CMV serostatus were compiled alongside the repertoire data. Genome-wide SNP genotypes for about 55% of the roughly 670 donors were used in a later genetic analysis, which treated that subset as a discovery cohort. To decide whether each TCR beta V gene segment behaved as functional or pseudogenic, an earlier analysis of some 600 of the donors relied on high-throughput TCR beta sequencing. The study combined high-throughput TCR immunosequencing, statistical association of individual TCRs with disease status, and machine learning to predict cytomegalovirus infection status. HLA typing included class I and class II loci at four-digit resolution. Of the roughly 400 genotyped donors, approximately 83% fell in the genetic ancestry cluster associated with self-reported Caucasian donors.

What the research found in general, with its limitations: Because the 87-base-pair reads could not distinguish some IMGT-functional V segments, including TRBV6-2 and TRBV6-3, those segments were excluded. Linkage disequilibrium might explain the correlated functional status among segregating V segments, but an unknown experimental factor could not be excluded. In the study, around 150 TCR beta chains were listed as associated with cytomegalovirus. In a later analysis, HLA-associated TCR beta chains were found to be more clonally expanded and to have lower generation probabilities than equally common non-associated chains. The authors suggested that the approach could potentially be generalized to other disease states and immunological phenotypes. Because counts were too low, 15 or so rarely observed V segments, including chromosome 9 orphons, were excluded from the earlier analysis of about 500 of the donors. The classifier was reported to diagnose cytomegalovirus status with high specificity and sensitivity in both the original and validation cohorts. Across donors, most TCR sequences were observed very rarely, whereas some public TCRs were present in many individuals. Sequencing depth was assumed to be roughly uniform across donors in the presence/absence analyses, though that assumption may not hold. HLA typing was unavailable for some donors at each locus, so association tests used only the typed subset. Specific HLA alleles were associated with roughly 16,000 TCR beta sequences at a false discovery rate of 0.05 in a later analysis. In an earlier analysis of 587 of the donors, most TCR beta V segments appeared in productive rearrangements about 87% or about 30% of the time, broadly matching IMGT annotations. According to a later analysis, most CMV-associated TCR beta chains appeared to be HLA-restricted, and the HLA associations seemed to be driven largely by CMV exposure. In this cohort, only TCR beta chains were sequenced, and detectable features were limited by the absence of alpha or paired-chain data. Compared with the roughly 720-donor mean, donors in an Asian-associated ancestry cluster had fewer N-insertions in productive TCRs, according to a later genetic analysis. A few of the identified cytomegalovirus-associated TCR beta chains were confirmed in vitro to be specific for cytomegalovirus antigens. In a later genetic analysis, a missense DCLRE1C variant was associated with V-gene and J-gene trimming of TCR beta chains, and the association was replicated in an independent cohort. A later analysis reported that several top co-occurrence clusters appeared linked to parvovirus B19, influenza, CMV and Epstein-Barr virus. Immune exposure information for the cohort was limited to CMV serostatus. When HLA alleles, especially DR and DQ, strongly co-occurred, TCR associations were difficult to assign to individual alleles. A further reported finding was that TCR beta sequences accurately predicted the HLA-A and HLA-B alleles for most subjects in the first cohort. A cluster of highly shared sequence variants was judged likely to represent a technical artifact of the sequencing pipeline. In a later analysis, TCR association rates were found to vary across HLA loci, with the most associated TCRs seen for DRB1 alleles and the fewest for HLA-C alleles.

Libraries were prepared through the immunoSEQ multiplex PCR assay. For the multiplex PCR, a mixture combining 60 forward primers for TCR Vbeta segments and 13 reverse primers for TCR Jbeta segments was used. The CDR3 region of rearranged TCR beta genes was amplified from genomic DNA by a multiplex PCR assay. On the Illumina HiSeq System, the amplified TCR beta libraries were sequenced as 87-base-pair reads. In the authors' own workflow: In a later analysis, some 80 million unique TCR beta chains were counted across the roughly 610 repertoires, and roughly 11 million of these chains were shared by at least two donors. A nearest-neighbor algorithm error-corrected the raw reads and collapsed the reads into unique sequences, merging closely related sequences to remove PCR and sequencing errors. To assign V, D and J gene segments, CDR3 sequences were aligned to IMGT reference sequences. For a sequence to be retained, at least a six-nucleotide match to both a V gene segment and a J gene segment was required. A rearrangement was called productive if the CDR3 had no stop codons and remained in frame with V and J, and every other rearrangement was called non-productive. Following IMGT convention, CDR3 was defined as the stretch from the second conserved V-encoded cysteine up to the conserved J-encoded phenylalanine. The earlier analysis of about 590 of the donors excluded sequences that lacked an unambiguous match to a single V gene segment. In an earlier analysis of around 600 of the donors, V segments were called functional above 56.7% productive rearrangements and were called segregating when the between-donor standard deviation exceeded 5%. A statistical classification framework was built to diagnose cytomegalovirus status from the catalog of TCR beta chain sequences. In a later analysis, V and J genes were assigned by comparing TCR nucleotide sequences against IMGT/GENE-DB human TR gene sequences. Using the TCRdist pipeline, a later analysis assigned CDR3 sequences along with most-parsimonious VDJ recombination scenarios. A later analysis defined each TCR beta chain by its CDR3 amino acid sequence plus V-gene family, and excluded reads lacking a unique V-gene family. To address suspected cross-contamination and a sequencing artifact, a later analysis removed under 600 highly shared, low-generation-probability nucleotide sequences. In a later analysis, a clonal expansion index for each public chain was calculated from normalized within-repertoire ranks of inferred template counts. In a later analysis, generation probabilities were computed with a VDJ recombination model fitted to out-of-frame rearrangements, and the resulting probabilities were checked against IGoR. In a later analysis, hypergeometric tests were used to score TCR-TCR, TCR-HLA and TCR-CMV co-occurrence, with a repertoire-size bias correction applied to TCR pairs. In a later analysis, false discovery rates were estimated by permuting HLA or CMV assignments 20 times. In a later analysis, co-occurring TCRs were grouped using DBSCAN, and TCRdist sequence similarity was added for clustering within HLA-allele-positive subsets. Repertoires with fewer than 30,000 or more than 120,000 public chains were left out of co-occurrence clustering, as were five repertoires with anomalous nucleotide sharing. TCRdb limited this immuneACCESS table to in-frame rearrangements with V and J called. A share of clones is missing; checked studies link under half to unresolved V genes, and the rest is unexplained. For V, J and clone size, that table is used; D and trimming come from the DNA. The sample table holds approximately 110,000 clones, of which approximately 70% were seen once. The ten largest clones add up to 4.8% of the sample.

The cohort consisted of hundreds of healthy bone marrow donors. Cohort members were all nominally healthy when sampled, although unrecorded immune exposures were likely present. The donor was CMV seropositive and belonged to the group of some 290 seropositive cohort members. Every donor gave a peripheral blood sample, and the peripheral blood mononuclear cells from that sample were used for TCR beta sequencing. The Qiagen DNeasy Blood Extraction Kit was used to extract genomic DNA from the blood cell samples. In this sample, this clone turned up once. It lacks a known antigen. The junction departs from the called germline gene at one end, perhaps through a read error. As encoded in the germline V gene (reference sequence), CDR1 is SSHAT while CDR2 is FNYEAQ. Measured from the cysteine to the phenylalanine, the CDR3 is 14 residues long. Only CDR3 DNA is held: 42 bases, read in frame from base 1.

The V and J segments used are TRBV7-7 and TRBJ2-2, and 10 junction bases match TRBD1. Material: PBMCs. The TCR was taken from a man in his sixties in good health and CMV-seropositive. This receptor has the CDR3 CASSPDRGTGELFF. Read as DNA, the sequence is TGTGCTAGCAGCCCGGACAGGGGGACCGGGGAGCTGTTTTTT.